The rows below give T cell receptor beta chains drawn from one sample of a study of CD8 T cells in Susac syndrome. Via MiXCR, TCRdb re-called the immunoSEQ multiplex PCR reads, giving one row per CDR3 protein. The table lists roughly 140,000 distinct CDR3 sequences, around 96% of them singletons. Sequenced: CD8+ T cells from PBMCs. The source of these receptors is a human donor with multiple sclerosis. CDR3s include the opening cysteine and the closing phenylalanine or tryptophan. A D gene is named only where the DNA matches it firmly.

D	J	V	CDR3
TRBD1	TRBJ1-1	TRBV20-1	CSARPPEGATEAFF
.	TRBJ2-5	TRBV10-3	CAISEGGGNPQETQYF
.	TRBJ1-1	TRBV11-3	CASSLGLLTEAFF
TRBD1	TRBJ1-5	TRBV28	CASTVSWDSDQPQHF
.	TRBJ1-1	TRBV27	CASSLGRGATEAFF
.	TRBJ1-1	TRBV13	CASSWGGGGEAFF
.	TRBJ2-5	TRBV15	CATSWHERQEETQYF
.	TRBJ1-5	TRBV20-1	CSARAGASNQPQHF
.	TRBJ1-1	TRBV20-1	CSAPFRGMNTEAFF
.	TRBJ2-2	TRBV19	CASSRWTVRSGGELFF
.	TRBJ1-1	TRBV28	CASSPQGQGTEAFF
TRBD1	TRBJ2-5	TRBV7-9	CASSPQQGPRETQYF
TRBD1	TRBJ2-5	TRBV3-1	CASSPLTGAKQETQYF
TRBD2	TRBJ2-3	TRBV13	CASSLGLAGASTDTQYF
TRBD2	TRBJ2-3	TRBV6-1	CASSDPLAGGSTDTQYF
TRBD1	TRBJ1-2	TRBV27	CASSFGQGGYGYTF
.	TRBJ2-1	TRBV9	CASSVGQLNEQFF
TRBD2	TRBJ2-1	TRBV14	CASSQVHGEGYNEQFF